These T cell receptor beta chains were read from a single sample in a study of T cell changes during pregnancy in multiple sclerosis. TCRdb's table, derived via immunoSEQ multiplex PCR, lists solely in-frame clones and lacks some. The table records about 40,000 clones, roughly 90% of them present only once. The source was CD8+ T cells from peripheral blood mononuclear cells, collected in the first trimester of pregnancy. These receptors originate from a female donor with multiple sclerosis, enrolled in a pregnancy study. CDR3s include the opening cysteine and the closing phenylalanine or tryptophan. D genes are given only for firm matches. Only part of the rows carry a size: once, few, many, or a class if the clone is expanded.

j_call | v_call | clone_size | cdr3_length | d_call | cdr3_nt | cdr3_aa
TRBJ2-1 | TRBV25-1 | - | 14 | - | TGTGCCAGCAGTGAATATCAGGGGAAGGGTGAGCAGTTCTTC | CASSEYQGKGEQFF
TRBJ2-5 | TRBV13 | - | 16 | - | TGTGCCAGCAGCCTAGGACAGAGACGAACACAAGAGACCCAGTACTTC | CASSLGQRRTQETQYF
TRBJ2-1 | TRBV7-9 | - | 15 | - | TGTGCCAGCCTCGATAGCGGAAACTCCTACAATGAGCAGTTCTTC | CASLDSGNSYNEQFF
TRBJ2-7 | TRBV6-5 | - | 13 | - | TGTGCCAGCAGTTACTCGATGAGCTACGAGCAGTACTTC | CASSYSMSYEQYF
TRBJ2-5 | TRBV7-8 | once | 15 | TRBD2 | TGTGCCAGCACCCAGGGAGGGACCGAAGAAGAGACCCAGTACTTC | CASTQGGTEEETQYF
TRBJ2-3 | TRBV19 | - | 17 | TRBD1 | TGTGCCAGTAGTACCATTGGGACAGGGGTCTTCACAGATACGCAGTATTTT | CASSTIGTGVFTDTQYF
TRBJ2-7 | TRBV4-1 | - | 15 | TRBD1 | TGCGCCAGCAGCCACTCCTTGGGACAGGGGGCCGAGCAGTACTTC | CASSHSLGQGAEQYF
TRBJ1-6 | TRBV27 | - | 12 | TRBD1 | TGTGCCAGCGGCGACAGGGTGGCACCCCTCCACTTT | CASGDRVAPLHF
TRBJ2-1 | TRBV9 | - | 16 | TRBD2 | TGTGCCAGCAGCGTAGGTGGGACTAGCGGGGGCAATGAGCAGTTCTTC | CASSVGGTSGGNEQFF
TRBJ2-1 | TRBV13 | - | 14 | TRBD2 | TGTGCCAGCAGCTTAGGTCGGGGGGTTAATGAGCAGTTCTTC | CASSLGRGVNEQFF
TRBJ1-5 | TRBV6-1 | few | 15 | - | TGTGCCAGTAACCCAGGGTCCCCTAGCAATCAGCCCCAGCATTTT | CASNPGSPSNQPQHF
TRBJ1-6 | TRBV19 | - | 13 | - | TGTGCCAGTGGTACCGCTAATAATTCACCCCTCCACTTT | CASGTANNSPLHF
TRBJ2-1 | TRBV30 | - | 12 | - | TGTGCCTGGAGTTACGTCGGGAATGAGCAGTTCTTC | CAWSYVGNEQFF
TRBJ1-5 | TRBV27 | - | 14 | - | TGTGCCAGCAGCCCCACGGGGGAGCGGCAGCCCCAGCATTTT | CASSPTGERQPQHF
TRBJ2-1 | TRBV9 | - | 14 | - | TGTGCCAGCAGCGTAGGGACTACTAACAGTGAGCAGTTCTTC | CASSVGTTNSEQFF
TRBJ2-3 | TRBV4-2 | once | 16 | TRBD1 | TGTGCCAGCAGCCAAGATCCGGGACAGGGGCCAGATACGCAGTATTTT | CASSQDPGQGPDTQYF
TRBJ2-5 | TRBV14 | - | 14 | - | TGTGCCAGCAGCCTAACAGGGTTCCAAGAGACCCAGTACTTC | CASSLTGFQETQYF
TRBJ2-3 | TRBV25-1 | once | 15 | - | TGTGCCAGCAGTCAACTACAGGGCAGCACAGATACGCAGTATTTT | CASSQLQGSTDTQYF
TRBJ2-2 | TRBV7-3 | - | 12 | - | TGTGCCAGCAGTCCCGGGGCCGGGGAGCTGTTTTTT | CASSPGAGELFF
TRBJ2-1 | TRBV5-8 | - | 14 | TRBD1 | TGTGCCAGCCTGACAGGGGCATCCTACAATGAGCAGTTCTTC | CASLTGASYNEQFF
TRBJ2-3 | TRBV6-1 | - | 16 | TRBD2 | TGTGCCAGCAGTGAAGGCGTGAGCGGGGGTACAGATACGCAGTATTTT | CASSEGVSGGTDTQYF
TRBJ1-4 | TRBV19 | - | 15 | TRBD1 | TGTGCCAGTAGTATTGGGGCAGGGGGTAGTGAAAAACTGTTTTTT | CASSIGAGGSEKLFF
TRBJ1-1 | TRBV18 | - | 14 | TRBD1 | TGTGCCAGCTCACTAGGGGGCGCGGACACTGAAGCTTTCTTT | CASSLGGADTEAFF
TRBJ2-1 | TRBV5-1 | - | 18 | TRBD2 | TGCGCCAGCAGCCCCCGGATGGGCGGGGGGGCCCCATACAATGAGCAGTTCTTC | CASSPRMGGGAPYNEQFF
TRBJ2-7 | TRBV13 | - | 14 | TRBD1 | TGTGCCAGCAGCTCCCCGGGACAGGGGTACGAGCAGTACTTC | CASSSPGQGYEQYF
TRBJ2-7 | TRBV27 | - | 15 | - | TGTGCCAGCAGTCGAGAAGACAGGAGCTCCTACGAGCAGTACTTC | CASSREDRSSYEQYF
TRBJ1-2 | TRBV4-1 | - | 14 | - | TGCGCCAGCAGCCAAGATCGAGGCGCCTATGGCTACACCTTC | CASSQDRGAYGYTF
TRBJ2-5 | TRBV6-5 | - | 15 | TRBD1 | TGTGCCAGCAGCTCGGACAGGGGGCTGCAAGAGACCCAGTACTTC | CASSSDRGLQETQYF
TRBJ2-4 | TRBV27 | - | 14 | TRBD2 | TGTGCCAGCAGTTCGGGACTAGGATGGAGCATTCAGTACTTC | CASSSGLGWSIQYF
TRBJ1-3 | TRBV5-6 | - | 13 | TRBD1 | TGTGCCAGCAGCATAGGGACAGGGAACACCATATATTTT | CASSIGTGNTIYF
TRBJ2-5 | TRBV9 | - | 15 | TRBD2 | TGTGCCAGCAGCGACCTAGCGGGGGTCGGGGAGACCCAGTACTTC | CASSDLAGVGETQYF
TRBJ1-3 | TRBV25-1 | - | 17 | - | TGTGCCAGCAGTGAATATTTCGGGGAACGCTCTGGAAACACCATATATTTT | CASSEYFGERSGNTIYF
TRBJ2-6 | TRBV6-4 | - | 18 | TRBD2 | TGTGCCAGCAGTGGGTCTAGCGGAGGCCCCTCTGGGGCCAACGTCCTGACTTTC | CASSGSSGGPSGANVLTF
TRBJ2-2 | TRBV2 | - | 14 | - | TGTGCCAGCGCCGAAGGGGTTTACACCGGGGAGCTGTTTTTT | CASAEGVYTGELFF
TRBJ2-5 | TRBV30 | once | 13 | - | TGTGCCTCCTTTGGGCAGTACCAAGAGACCCAGTACTTC | CASFGQYQETQYF
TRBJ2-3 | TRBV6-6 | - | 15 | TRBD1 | TGTGCCAGCAGTCCGGACAGGGGGCGAGTAGATACGCAGTATTTT | CASSPDRGRVDTQYF
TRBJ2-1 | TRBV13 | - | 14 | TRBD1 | TGTGCCAGCAAATCCGGGACAGCCAGTAATGAGCAGTTCTTC | CASKSGTASNEQFF
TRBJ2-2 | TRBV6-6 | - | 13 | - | TGTGCCAGCAGTACGGGGACTACCGGGGAGCTGTTTTTT | CASSTGTTGELFF
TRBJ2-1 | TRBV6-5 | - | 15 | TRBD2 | TGTGCCAGCAGTAGATTTACTGGGGGGGAGAATGAGCAGTTCTTC | CASSRFTGGENEQFF